The 31 T cell receptor beta chains reported below all come from one sample, sequenced in a study of T-cell memory formation after mild COVID-19. TCRdb independently ran MiXCR on the 5' RACE reads; one entry per CDR3 protein. This sample carries approximately 300,000 distinct CDR3 sequences, 19% of them seen once, and the ten largest clones take around 21%. Material for sequencing was PBMCs or a T cell subset sorted from them (not recorded which). These receptors were collected from a man younger than 30 who had mild COVID-19 (a few samples of this study predate the infection). Cell type and time point are not known.

The chain employs TRBV2 and TRBJ1-1, with a tentative D call TRBD1 (5 bases). V lost 4 bases to trimming and J lost 2 bases, with 11 bases between them. Germline CDR1 SNHLY, CDR2 FYNNEI. The CDR3 runs 14 residues. The CDR3 region is CASSVHRSNTEAFF. The DNA for the CDR3 is TGTGCCAGCAGTGTACACAGGAGCAACACTGAAGCTTTCTTT.

This clonotype was seen a few times. The rearrangement uses TRBV7-6 and TRBJ2-7; no clear D gene. The CDR3 is made up of 16 amino acids. V lost 1 base and J lost 4, with 17 bases in between. Germline assignment: CDR1 SGHVS and CDR2 FNYEAQ. The CDR3 coding sequence is TGTGCCAGCAGCTTAGGGTCCGTGACGGCCGCTTACGAGCAGTACTTC. It is translated as CASSLGSVTAAYEQYF.

The rearrangement uses TRBV2 and TRBJ1-2; 8 bases match TRBD1. The CDR3 consists of 14 residues. With 6 bases clipped from V and 8 bases from J, the junction kept 11 bases outside the gene matches. The germline gives CDR1 SNHLY, CDR2 FYNNEI. CDR3 residues: CASRERTGTKGYTF. Here the CDR3 DNA reads TGTGCCAGCAGGGAAAGGACAGGGACGAAGGGCTACACCTTC.

This clonotype was detected a few times. CDR3 coding DNA: TGCGCCAGCAGCTTGGATGGATTTAGCACAGATACGCAGTATTTT. This codes for CASSLDGFSTDTQYF. The J gene is TRBJ2-3, the V gene TRBV5-1; D is uncertain. With 0 bases removed from V and 0 bases from J, the gap between germline ends came to 8 bases. CDR1 and CDR2 (germline): SGHRS, YFSETQ. This CDR3 has 15 residues.

This clonotype was picked up a small number of times. This chain uses TRBV5-1 with TRBJ2-3; 14 bases match TRBD2. The germline V gene encodes CDR1 SGHRS and CDR2 YFSETQ. The CDR3 totals 16 residues. V lost 4 bases to trimming and J lost 3 bases; unmatched junction nucleotides: 4. The CDR3 DNA reads TGCGCCAGCAGCCCGGGACTAGCGGGGGAGACAGATACGCAGTATTTT. Amino acids: CASSPGLAGETDTQYF.

This chain uses TRBV20-1 with TRBJ2-7; TRBD2 aligns across 9 bases. In germline, CDR1 is DFQATT, CDR2 SNEGSKA (reference sequence). J gave up 1 base and V 1 base, and 5 bases lay outside the gene matches. The CDR3 spans 15 residues. The CDR3 spells CSARVWLAGSYEQYF. The CDR3 DNA sequence: TGCAGTGCTAGAGTTTGGCTAGCGGGATCCTACGAGCAGTACTTC.

The V gene is TRBV2, the J gene TRBJ1-1; 11 nucleotides match TRBD1. The CDR3 spans 15 residues. Germline V gene sequence: CDR1 SNHLY, CDR2 FYNNEI. Trimming took 6 bases from V and 5 from J; bases not matched to a gene: 8. Here the CDR3 DNA reads TGTGCCAGCAGCTGGACAGGGGGCCCGGTGACTGAAGCTTTCTTT. As protein: CASSWTGGPVTEAFF.

The CDR3 bases are TGCGCCAGCAGCCAACAGGGGGGACCCCTCAATGAGCAGTTCTTC. Protein sequence: CASSQQGGPLNEQFF. V is TRBV4-3 and J is TRBJ2-1; weak D call: TRBD1 (7 bases). The CDR3 runs 15 residues. Germline CDR1 and CDR2: LGHNA and YSLEER. Trimming took off 2 bases at V and 6 bases at J, with 14 bases between the two ends.

This clonotype was seen a few times. This chain links TRBV12-3 or TRBV12-4 with TRBJ2-1, with TRBD2 matching over 9 bases. V gave up 2 bases and J gave up 5 bases; unmatched junction bases: 4. The CDR3 is made up of 15 amino acids. The CDR3 sequence: CASSLWSSGDNEQFF. The CDR3 DNA reads TGTGCCAGCAGTTTATGGTCTAGCGGGGACAATGAGCAGTTCTTC.

The chain employs TRBV20-1 and TRBJ1-1, with D uncertain. Looked up from germline, CDR1 is DFQATT and CDR2 is SNEGSKA (reference sequence). CDR3 length: 12 residues. The germline V and J ends were trimmed by 3 bases and 4 bases, with 9 bases remaining between them. Written as DNA, the CDR3 is TGCAGTGCTAGTTCCGTCGGCACTGAAGCTTTCTTT. It codes for CSASSVGTEAFF.

This clonotype occurred a few times. The chain uses TRBV3-1 and TRBJ1-1; TRBD1 might be the D (6 bases). CDR3 length: 10 residues. The germline V and J ends were trimmed by 1 base and 12 bases, with 6 bases remaining between them. Germline V lookup: CDR1 LGHDT, CDR2 YNNKEL (reference sequence). The DNA of the CDR3 is TGTGCCAGCAGCCAAGGGGACACTTTCTTT. This translates into CASSQGDTFF.

This chain joins TRBV28 and TRBJ2-1; TRBD1 matches at 8 bases. Germline V gene data show CDR1 as MDHEN and CDR2 as SYDVKM. The ends lost 4 bases at V and 5 bases at J; junction bases unmatched: 1. The CDR3 has 13 amino acids. DNA for the CDR3: TGTGCCAGCAGTTGGACAGGGCACAATGAGCAGTTCTTC. Its translation: CASSWTGHNEQFF.

There are a few counts of this clonotype. The V and J genes are TRBV18 and TRBJ1-1; no definite D call. V was pared by 0 bases and J by 7 bases, with 15 bases between. Germline V lookup: CDR1 KGHSH, CDR2 LQKENI. The CDR3 consists of 15 residues. The CDR3 reads CASSPPSSERSEAFF. The CDR3 nucleotides are TGTGCCAGCTCACCACCCAGCTCGGAGAGGAGTGAAGCTTTCTTT.

The sample holds a few counts of this clonotype. The chain employs TRBV12-3 or TRBV12-4 and TRBJ1-2, with D uncertain. Trimming left V 7 bases short and J 7 bases short, with 22 bases between. This CDR3 has 15 residues. The DNA of the CDR3 is TGTGCCAGCACTATCTCCCCTTCGGATTTCGCTGGCTACACCTTC. This sequence encodes CASTISPSDFAGYTF.

This clonotype was detected a few times. This chain connects TRBV19 to TRBJ2-6; D remains unclear. The CDR3 is 15 residues long. V was shortened by 6 bases and J by 4 bases, with 13 bases between the two germline ends. Per the germline V gene, CDR1 is LNHDA and CDR2 is SQIVND (reference sequence). DNA for the CDR3: TGTGCCAGTAGACCTAGAATGGCCGGGGCCAACGTCCTGACTTTC. Its protein product is CASRPRMAGANVLTF.

J is TRBJ2-3 and V is TRBV9; 7 bases line up with TRBD1. The CDR3 is 17 amino acids. CDR1 is SGDLS, CDR2 YYNGEE, per germline. The trim removed 0 bases at V and 4 bases at J, leaving 11 bases unmatched. The CDR3 bases are TGTGCCAGCAGCGTAGCTCTGACTCTAGGGGGCCCAGATACGCAGTATTTT. Translating it yields CASSVALTLGGPDTQYF.

This chain joins TRBV7-3 and TRBJ2-2, with 7 bases identical to TRBD2. Germline V CDR1 and CDR2: SGHTA, FQGTGA. The V gene end was trimmed by 5 bases and the J gene end by 5 bases; junction bases not matched to a gene: 2. This CDR3 has 13 amino acids. The DNA of the CDR3 is TGTGCCAGCAGCCCAGCGGGGACCGGGGAGCTGTTTTTT. Translating gives CASSPAGTGELFF. Complete variable domain (other parts from reference TRBV7-3 and TRBJ2-2): GAGVSQTPSNKVTEKGKYVELRCDPISGHTALYWYRQSLGQGPEFLIYFQGTGAADDSGLPNDRFFAVRPEGSVSTLKIQRTERGDSAVYLCASSPAGTGELFFGEGSRLTVL.

The V gene is TRBV19, the J gene TRBJ2-5; 16 nucleotides align to TRBD2. Trimming at V came to 4 bases and at J to 5 bases, leaving 4 bases not matched to a gene. There are 16 residues in the CDR3. CDR1 and CDR2 from the germline V gene are LNHDA and SQIVND (reference sequence). The CDR3 region is CASSTGLAGGLETQYF. The CDR3 DNA reads as TGTGCCAGTAGTACGGGACTAGCGGGGGGGCTTGAGACCCAGTACTTC.

This clonotype showed up just a few times. The chain uses TRBV9 and TRBJ1-6; no clear D gene. Per germline, CDR1 SGDLS and CDR2 YYNGEE. V lost 6 bases, J lost 7 bases, and 8 bases lay in between. The CDR3 totals 12 residues. For the CDR3, the DNA is TGTGCCAGCAACCAGAACAATTCACCCCTCCACTTT. Translating it yields CASNQNNSPLHF.

The J gene is TRBJ2-5, the V gene TRBV27; TRBD2 matches 12 bases. This CDR3 comprises 14 residues. Looked up from germline, CDR1 is MNHEY and CDR2 is SMNVEV (reference sequence). V was pared by 6 bases and J by 4 bases, with 3 bases of the junction left unmatched. The CDR3: CASRRGLAGETQYF. DNA for the CDR3: TGTGCCAGCAGACGGGGACTAGCGGGAGAGACCCAGTACTTC.

This clonotype was recorded many times. V and J are TRBV5-5 and TRBJ2-5; D gene unclear. Germline V lookup: CDR1 SGHKS, CDR2 YYEKEE (reference sequence). V shed 5 bases and J shed 5 bases, with 13 bases lying between them. CDR3 length: 13 residues. CDR3 loop: CASSYPRRETQYF. In DNA, the CDR3 is TGTGCCAGCAGTTACCCTCGGCGGGAGACCCAGTACTTC.

This sequence joins TRBV7-9 and TRBJ2-7, with unresolved D. Germline values: CDR1 SEHNR, CDR2 FQNEAQ (reference sequence). The V end was cut by 11 bases, the J end by 0 bases, with 14 bases between. The CDR3 is 13 residues long. In DNA, the CDR3 is TGTGCCGGAAAAGACGAGAGCTCCTACGAGCAGTACTTC. Translated, it gives CAGKDESSYEQYF.

This chain uses TRBV27 with TRBJ2-1, with a weak D call TRBD2 (7 bases). In germline, CDR1 is MNHEY, CDR2 SMNVEV (reference sequence). Trimming removed 5 bases from V and 3 bases from J, with 17 bases in between. This CDR3 has 16 amino acids. Written as DNA, the CDR3 is TGTGCCAGCAGTCTCCTGGCGGGGGCCGACTACAATGAGCAGTTCTTC. This encodes CASSLLAGADYNEQFF.

CDR3 nucleotide sequence: TGTGCCAGCAGCTTAGGAGGGAAGCACCCCGGGACGACGCAGTATTTT. It translates to CASSLGGKHPGTTQYF. The rearrangement uses TRBV7-9 and TRBJ2-3, with D perhaps assigned TRBD1 or TRBD2 (5 bases each). Germline CDR1 reads SEHNR; CDR2 reads FQNEAQ (reference sequence). The germline V and J ends were trimmed by 1 base and 9 bases, with 20 bases remaining between them. The CDR3 loop spans 16 amino acids. The entire variable domain, with the rest obtained from reference TRBV7-9 and TRBJ2-3, is as follows: DTGVSQNPRHKITKRGQNVTFRCDPISEHNRLYWYRQTLGQGPEFLTYFQNEAQLEKSRLLSDRFSAERPKGSFSTLEIQRTEQGDSAMYLCASSLGGKHPGTTQYFGPGTRLTVL.

CDR3 sequence: CASSPSRDQPQHF. The CDR3 nucleotides are TGTGCCAGCTCACCATCGAGGGATCAGCCCCAGCATTTT. J is TRBJ1-5 and V is TRBV18; unclear D gene. CDR1 and CDR2 from the germline V gene are KGHSH and LQKENI. Trimming removed 2 bases from V and 5 bases from J, with 7 bases in between. CDR3 length: 13 residues.

This clonotype was seen at least ten times. Mismatch with germline at one junction end may stem from a read error. This rearrangement joins TRBV3-1 to TRBJ1-3; D is perhaps TRBD1 (5 bases). CDR1 is LGHDT and CDR2 is YNNKEL in the germline V gene (reference sequence). The CDR3 extends over 14 amino acids. The chain's CDR3 is CASSQQGSGNTIYF. The CDR3 region has the DNA TGCGCCAGCAGCCAGCAGGGATCGGGAAACACCATATATTTT.

The table lists this clonotype with a few counts. V gene TRBV4-1 combines with J gene TRBJ1-5; TRBD1 might be the D (6 bases). V was clipped by 1 base and J by 4 bases, with 14 bases between them. CDR1 MGHRA and CDR2 YSYEKL come from the germline V gene. CDR3 length equals 16 residues. For the CDR3, the DNA is TGCGCCAGCAGCCAAGTCGTGAAGGGGGGAAATCAGCCCCAGCATTTT. This sequence encodes CASSQVVKGGNQPQHF.

The chain has TRBV4-2 and TRBJ2-3; no definite D call. V lost 0 bases and J lost 7, with 11 bases in between. CDR3 length: 14 amino acids. Germline CDR1 is LGHNA and CDR2 is YNFKEQ. CDR3 region: CASSQDPRVHTQYF. The CDR3 DNA follows: TGTGCCAGCAGCCAAGATCCTAGGGTGCATACGCAGTATTTT.

This clonotype was recorded only once. The genes are TRBV15 and TRBJ1-1, with D uncertain. The V gene lost 1 base and the J gene lost 8 bases, with 11 bases spanning the gap. This CDR3 is 13 amino acids long. The V gene's germline CDR1 is LNHNV and CDR2 YYDKDF (reference sequence). CDR3 residues: CATSRAAPYEAFF. The CDR3 DNA reads as TGTGCCACCAGCAGAGCGGCCCCCTACGAAGCTTTCTTT. Using reference TRBV15 and TRBJ1-1 for the parts outside the CDR3, the full variable domain is DAMVIQNPRYQVTQFGKPVTLSCSQTLNHNVMYWYQQKSSQAPKLLFHYYDKDFNNEADTPDNFQSRRPNTSFCFLDIRSPGLGDTAMYLCATSRAAPYEAFFGQGTRLTVV.

There are a few counts of this clonotype. The chain has TRBV7-2 and TRBJ2-7; D may be TRBD1 or TRBD2 (5 bases each). The length of the CDR3 is 15 residues. V lost 3 bases to trimming and J lost 3 bases, with 15 bases between them. Germline loops: CDR1 SGHTA, CDR2 FQGNSA. Here the CDR3 reads CASSLLWDPGYEQYF. DNA of the CDR3: TGTGCCAGCAGCTTGCTGTGGGACCCGGGCTACGAGCAGTACTTC.

This sequence joins TRBV5-4 and TRBJ2-3; 9 bases line up with TRBD2. Germline CDR1 reads SGHNT; CDR2 reads YYREEE (reference sequence). The CDR3 runs 17 residues. Germline trimming cut 3 bases from V and 5 bases from J; bases unmatched to any gene: 13. The CDR3 DNA sequence: TGTGCCAGCAGCTCCCTCGGCGGGGGGGCTGGGGTAGATACGCAGTATTTT. Protein sequence: CASSSLGGGAGVDTQYF.